This TCR beta chain was obtained from a study of blood T cell repertoires in COVID-19. The CDR3 has 12 amino acids. Trimming took off 3 bases at V and 7 bases at J, with 9 bases between the two ends. In the original analysis: Amplifying reference gene primers gave estimates of nucleated cell counts. The repertoire was sequenced with immunoSEQ multiplex PCR; TCRdb's copy has only in-frame clones and lacks some. The V and J calls and clone size are taken from that table; D and trimming were inferred from the DNA. The table includes roughly 260,000 clones, roughly four fifths detected once. Participants were placed into cohorts based on the clinical history they reported.

The chain links TRBV12-3 or TRBV12-4 to TRBJ1-1; D perhaps matches TRBD1 (5 bases). Source material: PBMCs or T cells enriched from blood (not recorded which). The source is a woman aged 40 to 55 who had been exposed to COVID-19. CDR3 DNA: TGTGCCAGCAGTTTTGGAACAGGTGAAGCTTTCTTT. Amino acids: CASSFGTGEAFF.